Listed here are 24 T cell receptor beta chains from one sample, sequenced in a study of T-cell memory formation after mild COVID-19 (dated by TCRdb to 2020 to 2022). Library preparation employed 5' RACE. The sequencing machine was an Illumina NovaSeq 6000. TCRdb itself trimmed the public reads at Q25 with fastp, ran MiXCR and retained productive beta chains. Every distinct CDR3 protein forms one entry, paired with its most common genes and DNA. Across this sample there are 550,000 to 700,000 distinct CDR3 sequences, with roughly 18% seen only once. Around 12% of the sample belongs to the ten largest clones. The sequencing input was PBMCs or a T cell subset sorted from them (not recorded which). The source is an adult woman who had mild COVID-19 (a few samples of this study predate the infection). The sample titles of this study are shuffled in the database, so cell type and time point are left out; the donor was told from shared clones.

This chain uses TRBV5-1 with TRBJ1-1, with 8 bases fitting TRBD1. V shed 1 base, J shed 2 bases, and the junction held 7 bases outside the gene matches. Germline-derived CDR1 and CDR2 are SGHRS and YFSETQ. There are 16 residues in the CDR3. The CDR3 nucleotides read TGCGCCAGCAGCTTGTCTCAGGGGGCCGGAAACACTGAAGCTTTCTTT. Protein: CASSLSQGAGNTEAFF.

This clonotype was seen a few times. J is TRBJ1-5 and V is TRBV5-1; 10 nucleotides align to TRBD1. The CDR3 extends over 14 amino acids. CDR1 and CDR2 (germline): SGHRS, YFSETQ. Unmatched junction bases numbered 3, after V lost 4 bases and J lost 5 bases. The CDR3 loop is CASSMTGGDQPQHF. Written as DNA, the CDR3 is TGCGCCAGCAGCATGACAGGGGGCGATCAGCCCCAGCATTTT.

This clonotype was detected only once. Germline and junction disagree at one end, which may indicate a read error. The gene calls are TRBV6-2 or TRBV6-3 and TRBJ2-1; 11 nucleotides line up with TRBD2. Germline CDR1 reads MNHEY; CDR2 reads SVGEGT. This CDR3 has 15 residues. CDR3 protein: CASRKLAGAYTEQFF. The CDR3 nucleotides are TGTGCCAGCAGGAAACTAGCGGGGGCCTACACTGAGCAGTTCTTC.

V is TRBV7-8 and J is TRBJ2-7; D is perhaps TRBD1 (6 bases). The CDR3 runs 14 residues. Trimming cost V 5 bases and J 4 bases, with 15 bases left between them. The germline gives CDR1 SGHVS, CDR2 FQNEAQ. The CDR3 protein is CASSHRQEPYEQYF. CDR3 in DNA: TGTGCCAGCAGCCACAGACAGGAGCCTTACGAGCAGTACTTC.

This chain joins TRBV7-2 and TRBJ2-1; D may match TRBD1 or TRBD2 (6 bases each). Germline lookup yields CDR1 SGHTA and CDR2 FQGNSA. The ends were cut back, 5 bases at V and 7 bases at J, with 15 bases in the middle. This CDR3 contains 14 residues. This CDR3 is CASSPRGAKNEQFF. In nucleotides, the CDR3 is TGTGCCAGCAGCCCGAGGGGGGCCAAGAATGAGCAGTTCTTC.

There are many counts of this clonotype. The chain is built from TRBV20-1 and TRBJ2-3; 14 positions match TRBD2. After removal of 6 bases from V and 1 base from J, the junction contained 6 bases not matched to a gene. The germline CDR1 and CDR2 sequences are DFQATT and SNEGSKA (reference sequence). The CDR3 has 16 amino acids. In nucleotides, the CDR3 is TGCAGTGCGCTACCGGGACTAGCGGGAGGCACAGATACGCAGTATTTT. It translates to CSALPGLAGGTDTQYF.

This clonotype was picked up a small number of times. The V call is TRBV20-1, the J call TRBJ2-1; 7 bases align to TRBD1. The trim removed 3 bases at V and 6 bases at J, leaving 2 bases unmatched. Per the germline V gene, CDR1 is DFQATT and CDR2 is SNEGSKA (reference sequence). The CDR3 sequence is 12 residues long. In nucleotides, the CDR3 is TGCAGTGCTAGCCCAGGGGGCAATGAGCAGTTCTTC. Amino acid sequence: CSASPGGNEQFF.

This clonotype was counted only a few times. One end of the junction does not line up with germline, which may come from a read error. J is TRBJ2-1 and V is TRBV24-1; weak D call: TRBD2 (7 bases). In germline, CDR1 is KGHDR, CDR2 SFDVKD. The CDR3 loop spans 13 amino acids. The CDR3 is CATSDRRGATAGF. CDR3 bases: TGTGCCACCAGTGATCGTCGGGGGGCAACAGCCGGCTTC.

Only a few counts were recorded for this clonotype. The rearrangement links TRBV2 to TRBJ2-3; D possibly corresponds to TRBD2 (6 bases). Trimming took 7 bases from V and 4 from J, leaving 18 bases between them. The CDR3 contains 15 residues. Looked up from germline, CDR1 is SNHLY and CDR2 is FYNNEI. The CDR3 DNA follows: TGTGCCAGCATCCTAGAGGGACTGGCCTCAGATACGCAGTATTTT. Translation: CASILEGLASDTQYF. Filled out from reference TRBV2 and TRBJ2-3, the complete variable domain reads EPEVTQTPSHQVTQMGQEVILRCVPISNHLYFYWYRQILGQKVEFLVSFYNNEISEKSEIFDDQFSVERPDGSNFTLKIRSTKLEDSAMYFCASILEGLASDTQYFGPGTRLTVL.

This clonotype turned up a few times. The V call is TRBV9, the J call TRBJ1-2; 7 bases are a match to TRBD1. With 0 bases clipped from V and 3 bases from J, the junction kept 5 bases outside the gene matches. The V gene's germline CDR1 is SGDLS and CDR2 YYNGEE. This CDR3 region has 15 residues. As DNA, the CDR3 is TGTGCCAGCAGCGTAGCCGACAGGGATCACTATGGCTACACCTTC. As protein: CASSVADRDHYGYTF. Variable domain in full (rest from reference TRBV9 and TRBJ1-2): DSGVTQTPKHLITATGQRVTLRCSPRSGDLSVYWYQQSLDQGLQFLIQYYNGEERAKGNILERFSAQQFPDLHSELNLSSLELGDSALYFCASSVADRDHYGYTFGSGTRLTVV.

The chain carries TRBV5-4 and TRBJ2-7; 9 bases fit TRBD1. Germline V gene data show CDR1 as SGHNT and CDR2 as YYREEE (reference sequence). V lost 4 bases and J lost 3; bases outside the gene matches: 8. The CDR3 runs 15 residues. The CDR3 loop is CASSTRGQGIYEQYF. The CDR3 DNA reads TGTGCCAGCAGCACCCGGGGACAGGGAATCTACGAGCAGTACTTC.

This clonotype has only a few counts. The V call is TRBV20-1, the J call TRBJ1-1; D remains ambiguous. The CDR3 loop spans 15 amino acids. Per germline, CDR1 DFQATT and CDR2 SNEGSKA (reference sequence). V was cut by 6 bases and J by 1 base, with 18 bases left in between. In nucleotides, the CDR3 is TGCAGTGCCATTCGATTGGGCAGTTCGAACACTGAAGCTTTCTTT. Its translation is CSAIRLGSSNTEAFF.

The sample holds a few counts of this clonotype. The chain recombines TRBV10-3 with TRBJ2-7; the match to TRBD1 covers 8 bases. The trim removed 3 bases at V and 4 bases at J, leaving 2 bases unmatched. The CDR3 consists of 13 residues. Germline lookup yields CDR1 ENHRY and CDR2 SYGVKD. Here the CDR3 reads CAISEDRGYEQYF. CDR3 DNA sequence: TGTGCCATCAGTGAAGACAGGGGATACGAGCAGTACTTC.

This clonotype has a handful of counts. V usage is TRBV27 and J usage is TRBJ1-1; D gene ambiguous. Germline V gene sequence: CDR1 MNHEY, CDR2 SMNVEV (reference sequence). The CDR3 spans 16 residues. Trimming removed 5 bases at V and 4 bases at J, with 20 bases between. CDR3 in DNA: TGTGCCAGCAGTCGTTCTGCCGGGGTGGTGGGCACTGAAGCTTTCTTT. Translated, it gives CASSRSAGVVGTEAFF.

This clonotype was counted between two and nine times. The chain links TRBV5-4 to TRBJ2-5; 7 bases are a match to TRBD1. Trimming took 3 bases from V and 0 from J; bases not matched to a gene: 5. This CDR3 comprises 15 residues. Germline V gene data show CDR1 as SGHNT and CDR2 as YYREEE (reference sequence). The CDR3 bases are TGTGCCAGCAGCTCCCTACAGGGGTACCAAGAGACCCAGTACTTC. It is translated as CASSSLQGYQETQYF.

V is TRBV12-3 or TRBV12-4 and J is TRBJ1-5; D is uncertain. The V end lost 3 bases, the J end lost 4 bases, and 10 bases lay between the germline ends. This CDR3 has 14 amino acids. The CDR3 region has the DNA TGTGCCAGCAGTTTGTACGCTGGGAATCAGCCCCAGCATTTT. It yields the protein CASSLYAGNQPQHF.

The rearrangement links TRBV5-1 to TRBJ2-2; D call uncertain. The CDR3 extends over 16 amino acids. The germline gives CDR1 SGHRS, CDR2 YFSETQ. V lost 0 bases and J lost 1, with 10 bases in between. The DNA of the CDR3 is TGCGCCAGCAGCTTGGCGCCAAGACAGAACACCGGGGAGCTGTTTTTT. It is translated as CASSLAPRQNTGELFF.

The CDR3 sequence is CAWRAGGPGQFF. In nucleotides, the CDR3 is TGTGCCTGGAGGGCGGGAGGGCCCGGGCAGTTCTTC. V usage is TRBV30 and J usage is TRBJ2-1; TRBD2 aligns across 9 bases. Germline-derived CDR1 and CDR2 are GTSNPN and SVGIG (reference sequence). V shed 3 bases, J shed 12 bases, and the junction held 6 bases outside the gene matches. The CDR3 sequence is 12 residues long.

The chain is built from TRBV12-3 or TRBV12-4 and TRBJ1-5; no definite D call. The CDR3 has 14 amino acids. Trimming shortened V by 0 bases and J by 2 bases, and 5 bases separated the two germline ends. The CDR3 DNA reads as TGTGCCAGCAGTTTAGCGTGGGGCAATCAGCCCCAGCATTTT. Translation gives CASSLAWGNQPQHF.

This clonotype has just a few counts. DNA for the CDR3: TGTGCCCCCCCGGGGAGCGGTTGGGGGCTGAACACTGAAGCTTTCTTT. This encodes CAPPGSGWGLNTEAFF. V usage is TRBV6-4 and J usage is TRBJ1-1; D is perhaps TRBD1 (6 bases). There are 16 residues in the CDR3. With 11 bases removed from V and 0 bases from J, the gap between germline ends came to 22 bases. The V gene's germline CDR1 is MRHNA and CDR2 SNTAGT.

The genes are TRBV4-3 and TRBJ2-5; D is perhaps TRBD2 (5 bases). V was cut by 4 bases and J by 6 bases, with 18 bases left in between. This CDR3 spans 15 amino acids. Germline CDR1 LGHNA, CDR2 YSLEER. DNA of the CDR3: TGCGCCAGCAGCCCGGAAAGGACTTTTAGCCAGACCCAGTACTTC. It is translated as CASSPERTFSQTQYF.

This clonotype was seen many times. This chain links TRBV12-3 or TRBV12-4 with TRBJ2-7; TRBD2 matches at 7 bases. The length of the CDR3 is 15 residues. V gave up 7 bases and J gave up 6 bases; unmatched junction bases: 15. The CDR3 region has the DNA TGTGCCAGCACCCTGGGAGTCGCGGGAGTCGGCGAGCAGTACTTC. Amino acids: CASTLGVAGVGEQYF.

This clonotype was picked up a small number of times. This sequence joins TRBV10-3 and TRBJ2-1, with D hard to call. This CDR3 has 13 amino acids. V shed 3 bases and J shed 4 bases, with 7 bases lying between them. Germline V CDR1 and CDR2: ENHRY, SYGVKD. The DNA of the CDR3 is TGTGCCATCAGTGACCGCGATTACAATGAGCAGTTCTTC. This sequence encodes CAISDRDYNEQFF.

V usage is TRBV2 and J usage is TRBJ2-7; possibly TRBD1 or TRBD2 for D (6 bases each). The V gene's germline CDR1 is SNHLY and CDR2 FYNNEI. There are 14 residues in the CDR3. Between the trimmed V and J ends, which lost 7 bases and 0 bases, there was a span of 13 bases. CDR3 amino acids: CASNRRDNSYEQYF. CDR3 nucleotides: TGTGCCAGCAACAGGCGGGACAACTCCTACGAGCAGTACTTC.